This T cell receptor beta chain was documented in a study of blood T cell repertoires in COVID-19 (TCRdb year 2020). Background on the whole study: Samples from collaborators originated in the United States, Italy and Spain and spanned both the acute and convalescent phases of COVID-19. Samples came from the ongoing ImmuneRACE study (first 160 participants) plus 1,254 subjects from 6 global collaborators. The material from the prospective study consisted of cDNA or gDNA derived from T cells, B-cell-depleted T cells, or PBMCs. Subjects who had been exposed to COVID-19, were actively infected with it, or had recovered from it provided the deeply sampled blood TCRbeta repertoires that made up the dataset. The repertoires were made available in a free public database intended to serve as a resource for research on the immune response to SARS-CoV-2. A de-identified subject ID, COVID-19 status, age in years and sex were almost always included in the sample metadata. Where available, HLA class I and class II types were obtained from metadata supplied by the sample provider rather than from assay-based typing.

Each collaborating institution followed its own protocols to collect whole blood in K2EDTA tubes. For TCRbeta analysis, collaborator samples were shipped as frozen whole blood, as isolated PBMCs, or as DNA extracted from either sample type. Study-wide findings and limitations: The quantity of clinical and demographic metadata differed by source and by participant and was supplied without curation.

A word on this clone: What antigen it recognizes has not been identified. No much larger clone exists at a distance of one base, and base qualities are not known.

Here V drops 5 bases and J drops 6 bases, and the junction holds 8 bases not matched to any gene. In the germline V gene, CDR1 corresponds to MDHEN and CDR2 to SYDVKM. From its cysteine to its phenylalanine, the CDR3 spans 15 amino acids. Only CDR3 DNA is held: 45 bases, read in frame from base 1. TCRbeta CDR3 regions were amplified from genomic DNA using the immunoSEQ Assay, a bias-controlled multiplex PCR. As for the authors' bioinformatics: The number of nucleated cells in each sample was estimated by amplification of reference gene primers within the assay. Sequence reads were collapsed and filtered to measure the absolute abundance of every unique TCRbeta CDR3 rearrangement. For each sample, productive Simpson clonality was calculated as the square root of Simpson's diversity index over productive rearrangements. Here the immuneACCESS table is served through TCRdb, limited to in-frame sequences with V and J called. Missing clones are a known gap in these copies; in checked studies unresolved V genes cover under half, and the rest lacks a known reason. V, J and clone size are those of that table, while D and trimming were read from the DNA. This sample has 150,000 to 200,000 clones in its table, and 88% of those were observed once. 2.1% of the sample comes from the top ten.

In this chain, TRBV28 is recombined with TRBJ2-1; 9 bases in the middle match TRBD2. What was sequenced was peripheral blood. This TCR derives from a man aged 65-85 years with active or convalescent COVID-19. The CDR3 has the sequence CASSIGTSSRNEQFF. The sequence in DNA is TGTGCCAGCAGTATCGGGACTAGCTCTCGCAATGAGCAGTTCTTC.